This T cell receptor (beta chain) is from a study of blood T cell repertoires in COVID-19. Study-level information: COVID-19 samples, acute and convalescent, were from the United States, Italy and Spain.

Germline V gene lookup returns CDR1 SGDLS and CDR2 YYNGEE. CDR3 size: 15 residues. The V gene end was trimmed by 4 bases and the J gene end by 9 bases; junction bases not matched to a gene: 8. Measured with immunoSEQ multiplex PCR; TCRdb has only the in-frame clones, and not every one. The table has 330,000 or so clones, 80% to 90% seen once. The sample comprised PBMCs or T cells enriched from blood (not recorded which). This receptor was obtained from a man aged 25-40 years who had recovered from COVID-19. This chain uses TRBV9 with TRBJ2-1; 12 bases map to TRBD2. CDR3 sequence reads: CASSPRTSGDSEQFF. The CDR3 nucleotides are TGTGCCAGCAGCCCTCGGACTAGCGGGGATAGTGAGCAGTTCTTC. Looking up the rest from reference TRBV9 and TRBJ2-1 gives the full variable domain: DSGVTQTPKHLITATGQRVTLRCSPRSGDLSVYWYQQSLDQGLQFLIQYYNGEERAKGNILERFSAQQFPDLHSELNLSSLELGDSALYFCASSPRTSGDSEQFFGPGTRLTVL.